This T cell receptor beta chain is drawn from a study of PD-1 blockade in mismatch repair-deficient tumors. Comment on this clone: The antigen is unknown.

Study-level points and caveats: Rapid post-treatment expansion, then contraction, generally preceding radiologic response, marked tumor-resident clones.

CDR3 length: 17 amino acids. The V gene's germline CDR1 is SGHAT and CDR2 FQDESV (reference sequence). V gave up 2 bases and J gave up 1 base, with 17 bases separating them. Repertoires were generated with immunoSEQ multiplex PCR, while TCRdb's copy carries only in-frame clones and drops some. Of 70,000 to 95,000 clones listed, approximately 80% are singletons. The V gene is TRBV11-1, the J gene TRBJ1-2; D is undetermined. This TCR came from an adult with mismatch repair-deficient cancer. The sequencing used peripheral blood, collected 44 weeks after starting pembrolizumab. Here the CDR3 DNA reads TGTGCCAGCAGCTTATTCTCGCCGATAGACTTTAACTATGGCTACACCTTC. Protein: CASSLFSPIDFNYGYTF.